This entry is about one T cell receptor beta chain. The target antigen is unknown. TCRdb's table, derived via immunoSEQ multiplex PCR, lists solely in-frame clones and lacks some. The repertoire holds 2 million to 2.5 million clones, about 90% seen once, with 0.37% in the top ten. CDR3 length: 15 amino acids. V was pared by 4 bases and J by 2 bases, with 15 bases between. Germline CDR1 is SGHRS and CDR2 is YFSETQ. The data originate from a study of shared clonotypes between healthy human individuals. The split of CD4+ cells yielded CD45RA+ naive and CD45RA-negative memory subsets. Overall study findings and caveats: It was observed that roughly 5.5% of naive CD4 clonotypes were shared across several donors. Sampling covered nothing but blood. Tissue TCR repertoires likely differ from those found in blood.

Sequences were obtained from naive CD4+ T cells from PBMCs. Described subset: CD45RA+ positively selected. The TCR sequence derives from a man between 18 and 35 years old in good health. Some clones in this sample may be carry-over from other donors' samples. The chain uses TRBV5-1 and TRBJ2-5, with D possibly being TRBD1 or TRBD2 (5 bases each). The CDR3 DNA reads TGCGCCAGCAGCCTTAGACCGGGACCTCAAGAGACCCAGTACTTC. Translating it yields CASSLRPGPQETQYF.